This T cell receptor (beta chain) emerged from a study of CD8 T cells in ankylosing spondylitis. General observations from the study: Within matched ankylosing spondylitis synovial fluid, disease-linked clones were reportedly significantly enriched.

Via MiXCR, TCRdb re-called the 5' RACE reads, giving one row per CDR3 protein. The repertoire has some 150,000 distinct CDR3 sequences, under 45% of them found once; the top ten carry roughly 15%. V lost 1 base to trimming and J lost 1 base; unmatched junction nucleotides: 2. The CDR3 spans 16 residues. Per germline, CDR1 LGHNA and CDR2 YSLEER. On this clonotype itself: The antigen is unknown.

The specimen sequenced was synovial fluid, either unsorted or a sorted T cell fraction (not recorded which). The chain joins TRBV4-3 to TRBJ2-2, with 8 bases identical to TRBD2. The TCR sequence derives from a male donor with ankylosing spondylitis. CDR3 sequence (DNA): TGCGCCAGCAGCCAAGCGGGGGGGCTGAACACCGGGGAGCTGTTTTTT. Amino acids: CASSQAGGLNTGELFF.